The 21 T cell receptor beta chains listed next were all sequenced from one sample in a study of blood T cell repertoires in COVID-19. Repertoires were generated with immunoSEQ multiplex PCR, while TCRdb's copy carries only in-frame clones and drops some. The data show 200,000 to 250,000 clones, with about 88% seen just once and under 2.5% held by the top ten. The sequencing input was peripheral blood. The receptor source for this set is a man aged 35 to 55 with active or convalescent COVID-19.

The chain links TRBV11-2 to TRBJ2-5; 7 nucleotides agree with TRBD1. J was trimmed by 3 bases and V by 6 bases; bases with no gene match: 4. Germline assignment: CDR1 SGHAT and CDR2 FQNNGV. This CDR3 is 13 amino acids long. The CDR3, as DNA: TGTGCCAGCAGTTACAGGGGTGAAGAGACCCAGTACTTC. Protein: CASSYRGEETQYF.

On this clone itself: A much larger clone sits a single nucleotide away, making a read error possible. The CDR3 reads CVSRPGTLDNSPLHF. In DNA form, the CDR3 reads TGTGTCAGCCGACCTGGGACACTTGATAATTCACCCCTCCACTTT. The chain employs TRBV28 and TRBJ1-6; a possible D gene is TRBD1 (6 bases). The germline V gene encodes CDR1 MDHEN and CDR2 SYDVKM. CDR3 length equals 15 residues.

V usage is TRBV27 and J usage is TRBJ1-3, with 8 bases lining up with TRBD1. CDR1 is MNHEY and CDR2 is SMNVEV in the germline V gene (reference sequence). The CDR3 length is 16 residues. V lost 3 bases and J lost 0; bases outside the gene matches: 4. CDR3 loop: CASSFIGQGSGNTIYF. The CDR3, as DNA: TGTGCCAGCAGTTTTATCGGACAGGGCTCTGGAAACACCATATATTTT.

This chain joins TRBV27 and TRBJ2-3; TRBD1 might be the D (6 bases). Trimming stripped 8 bases from V and 2 bases from J, with 11 bases between. This CDR3 is 13 amino acids long. CDR1 is MNHEY and CDR2 is SMNVEV in the germline V gene (reference sequence). CDR3 nucleotide sequence: TGTGCCAGCGGGACAACTAACACAGATACGCAGTATTTT. This sequence encodes CASGTTNTDTQYF.

Concerning this clone itself: One end of the junction varies from germline; a read error may be responsible. The rearrangement joins TRBV7-7 to TRBJ2-3; D is possibly TRBD1 (6 bases). This CDR3 is built from 15 residues. Germline V lookup: CDR1 SSHAT, CDR2 FNYEAQ (reference sequence). The chain's CDR3 is CASSLGQQSTDTQYF. CDR3 DNA sequence: TGTGCTAGCAGCTTAGGACAGCAAAGCACAGATACGCAGTATTTT.

The rearrangement links TRBV29-1 to TRBJ1-2; D ambiguous. Germline-derived CDR1 and CDR2 are SQVTM and ANQGSEA. The length of the CDR3 is 12 residues. V was trimmed by 1 base and J by 3 bases, leaving 6 bases between them. The CDR3 DNA sequence: TGCAGCGTTGAAGGCGGCTACTATGGCTACACCTTC. Translation gives CSVEGGYYGYTF.

The chain recombines TRBV29-1 with TRBJ2-5; 15 bases align to TRBD2. Per germline, CDR1 SQVTM and CDR2 ANQGSEA. The trim removed 4 bases at V and 6 bases at J, leaving 6 bases unmatched. CDR3 length: 15 residues. Here the CDR3 DNA reads TGCAGCGTTGGAAGGACTAGCGGGAGGGGGCAGACCCAGTACTTC. This encodes CSVGRTSGRGQTQYF.

The chain recombines TRBV7-3 with TRBJ1-6; perhaps TRBD1 as D (5 bases). Trimming removed 4 bases at V and 10 bases at J, with 14 bases between. This CDR3 has 14 amino acids. Germline values: CDR1 SGHTA, CDR2 FQGTGA. This chain's CDR3 is CASSSGDGGSPLHF. For the CDR3, the DNA is TGTGCCAGCAGCTCCGGGGACGGGGGGTCACCCCTCCACTTT.

This chain uses TRBV27 with TRBJ1-2, with D perhaps TRBD1 (5 bases). Germline-derived CDR1 and CDR2 are MNHEY and SMNVEV (reference sequence). The CDR3 is 16 amino acids. V was clipped by 5 bases and J by 4 bases, with 20 bases between them. The CDR3 sequence is CASSAQPTVPSYGYTF. CDR3 sequence (DNA): TGTGCCAGCAGTGCCCAACCGACAGTTCCCAGCTATGGCTACACCTTC.

The genes are TRBV5-6 and TRBJ2-5; D not certain. Deletions cut 0 bases from V and 2 bases from J, with 5 bases between. Germline CDR1 SGHDT, CDR2 YYEEEE. The CDR3 has 13 residues. For the CDR3, the DNA is TGTGCCAGCAGCTTGGGCAGACAAGAGACCCAGTACTTC. Translated: CASSLGRQETQYF.

The gene calls are TRBV20-1 and TRBJ1-2; D remains unclear. V shed 3 bases and J shed 1 base, with 6 bases lying between them. In germline, CDR1 is DFQATT, CDR2 SNEGSKA (reference sequence). The CDR3 consists of 12 residues. This CDR3 is CSASRGNYGYTF. In nucleotides, the CDR3 is TGCAGTGCTAGTCGGGGTAACTATGGCTACACCTTC.

The V and J genes are TRBV2 and TRBJ1-1; unclear D gene. CDR3 length equals 14 residues. Between the trimmed V and J ends, which lost 7 bases and 4 bases, there was a span of 16 bases. CDR1 and CDR2 from the germline V gene are SNHLY and FYNNEI. This chain's CDR3 is CASMGSGRGTEAFF. The CDR3 DNA reads TGTGCCAGCATGGGGTCTGGCCGGGGCACTGAAGCTTTCTTT.

The chain uses TRBV12-3 or TRBV12-4 and TRBJ2-5; TRBD2 is a possible D gene (5 bases). The ends were cut back, 4 bases at V and 4 bases at J, with 10 bases in the middle. This CDR3 has 13 residues. The DNA of the CDR3 is TGTGCCAGCAGTTCGATGAGCGGAGAGACCCAGTACTTC. Its protein product is CASSSMSGETQYF.

The J gene is TRBJ1-5, the V gene TRBV28, with a possible D match to TRBD1 (6 bases). Germline values: CDR1 MDHEN, CDR2 SYDVKM. Trimming cost V 9 bases and J 3 bases, with 27 bases left between them. The CDR3 runs 18 residues. The CDR3 is CARSPVGQPSLSNQPQHF. The CDR3 DNA reads as TGTGCCAGATCGCCGGTTGGACAGCCCTCTTTATCCAATCAGCCCCAGCATTTT.

This clone has only one observation. The chain has TRBV5-4 and TRBJ2-7; perhaps TRBD2 as D (6 bases). Germline CDR1 reads SGHNT; CDR2 reads YYREEE (reference sequence). V lost 4 bases, J lost 2 bases, and 19 bases lay in between. The CDR3 consists of 16 residues. CDR3 sequence reads: CASSKKGTDLAYEQYF. In nucleotides, the CDR3 is TGTGCCAGCAGCAAAAAAGGGACTGATTTGGCCTACGAGCAGTACTTC.

The chain joins TRBV30 to TRBJ2-3; D is perhaps TRBD1 (6 bases). CDR1 GTSNPN and CDR2 SVGIG come from the germline V gene (reference sequence). Trimming took 4 bases from V and 3 from J, leaving 17 bases between them. The CDR3 contains 15 residues. The CDR3 loop is CAWNLRGRGTDTQYF. The CDR3 bases are TGTGCCTGGAATCTCAGGGGACGCGGAACAGATACGCAGTATTTT.

This clone was found once. J is TRBJ2-1 and V is TRBV5-1, with D maybe TRBD2 (6 bases). CDR1 and CDR2 (germline): SGHRS, YFSETQ. V lost 2 bases to trimming and J lost 0 bases, with 9 bases between them. CDR3 size: 15 residues. CDR3 protein: CASSFSGSSYNEQFF. The CDR3 nucleotides read TGCGCCAGCAGCTTTAGCGGAAGCTCCTACAATGAGCAGTTCTTC.

The rearrangement joins TRBV9 to TRBJ1-6, with a tentative D call TRBD1 (5 bases). Germline CDR1 SGDLS, CDR2 YYNGEE. The CDR3 totals 17 residues. V lost 3 bases, J lost 6 bases, and 19 bases lay in between. CDR3 protein: CASSAQDRSSRNSPLHF. As DNA, the CDR3 is TGTGCCAGCAGCGCCCAAGACAGATCAAGCCGTAATTCACCCCTCCACTTT.

The CDR3: CASSVGQGPSLNTEAFF. Written as DNA, the CDR3 is TGTGCCAGCAGTGTAGGGCAGGGGCCCTCTTTGAACACTGAAGCTTTCTTT. The chain carries TRBV6-1 and TRBJ1-1; tentative D call: TRBD1 (6 bases). CDR3 length: 17 residues. Germline V gene data show CDR1 as MNHNS and CDR2 as SASEGT. V was clipped by 4 bases and J by 0 bases, with 18 bases between them.

The chain has TRBV27 and TRBJ1-4; D is perhaps TRBD1 (6 bases). V lost 6 bases and J lost 6, with 8 bases in between. Germline CDR1 and CDR2: MNHEY and SMNVEV (reference sequence). CDR3 size: 12 residues. In DNA, the CDR3 is TGTGCCAGCAGACAGGGTTATGAAAAACTGTTTTTT. Amino acids: CASRQGYEKLFF.

In the case of this clone: Germline is not matched at one junction end, which may reflect a read error. The CDR3: CASSWTATNIQYF. Here the CDR3 DNA reads TGCGCCAGCAGCTGGACAGCCACAAACATTCAGTACTTC. The chain is built from TRBV5-1 and TRBJ2-4; tentatively, D is TRBD1 (6 bases). The germline CDR1 and CDR2 sequences are SGHRS and YFSETQ. This CDR3 is built from 13 residues.